What follows are 30 T cell receptor beta chains derived from one specimen sequenced in a study of T cells after yellow fever vaccination. One entry per CDR3 protein results from TCRdb running MiXCR on the 5' RACE reads. The data hold 310,000 or so distinct CDR3 sequences, with roughly 7% observed a single time. The material sequenced was PBMCs, taken approximately 40 days after the first yellow fever vaccination. Every receptor here comes from a young man who received the YFV17D yellow fever vaccine.

This chain joins TRBV6-5 and TRBJ1-1; the D is unclear. The V and J ends lost 6 bases and 8 bases respectively, with 13 bases between them. The V gene's germline CDR1 is MNHEY and CDR2 SVGAGI. The CDR3 is 12 residues long. CDR3 sequence: CASRNPRLEAFF. In DNA form, the CDR3 reads TGTGCCAGCAGGAACCCACGGCTCGAAGCTTTCTTT.

To note about this clonotype: This may be a read error, as it is one base from a much larger clone. The rearrangement links TRBV7-3 to TRBJ2-2; D might be TRBD2 (7 bases). The CDR3 loop spans 15 amino acids. In germline, CDR1 is SGHTA, CDR2 FQGTGA. DNA of the CDR3: TGTGCCAGCAGCTCATCGTCGGGGGGCACCGGGGAGGTGTTTTTT. Translating it yields CASSSSSGGTGEVFF.

This clonotype was seen ten or more times. V usage is TRBV12-3 or TRBV12-4 and J usage is TRBJ2-5, with 12 bases matching TRBD2. The CDR3 is 14 residues long. The V gene end was trimmed by 7 bases and the J gene end by 5 bases; junction bases not matched to a gene: 5. The CDR3 DNA sequence: TGTGCCAGCACCGGACTAGCGGGGCCCGAGACCCAGTACTTC. Encoded protein: CASTGLAGPETQYF.

This clonotype was counted many times. The V and J genes are TRBV24-1 and TRBJ2-1; D remains ambiguous. Per germline, CDR1 KGHDR and CDR2 SFDVKD. Trimming removed 2 bases from V and 5 bases from J, with 12 bases in between. This CDR3 has 15 residues. CDR3 DNA: TGTGCCACCAGTGATTATGGCTCAGCTAACAATGAGCAGTTCTTC. Protein product: CATSDYGSANNEQFF.

The chain carries TRBV10-2 and TRBJ2-2, with D perhaps matching TRBD1 (6 bases). Trimming took off 7 bases at V and 6 bases at J, with 18 bases between the two ends. The CDR3 has 15 residues. CDR1 is WSHSY, CDR2 SAAADI, per germline. The CDR3 nucleotides read TGCGCCAGCACCGGGACACTGGGGAGTCCCGGGGAGCTGTTTTTT. It yields the protein CASTGTLGSPGELFF.

In this sample, this clonotype turned up a few times. The chain has TRBV4-3 and TRBJ1-2; TRBD1 matches at 8 bases. Per the germline V gene, CDR1 is LGHNA and CDR2 is YSLEER. V gave up 2 bases and J gave up 1 base; unmatched junction bases: 3. This CDR3 contains 15 residues. CDR3 DNA sequence: TGCGCCAGCAGCCAATTTGACAGGGGTAACTATGGCTACACCTTC. Encoded protein: CASSQFDRGNYGYTF.

This clonotype came up a few times. V gene TRBV11-3 combines with J gene TRBJ2-3; the D gene could be TRBD1 or TRBD2 (5 bases each). Germline lookup yields CDR1 SGHNT and CDR2 YENEEA. The CDR3 runs to 15 residues. The ends were cut back, 4 bases at V and 1 base at J, with 12 bases in the middle. CDR3 DNA: TGTGCCAGCAGCTCACCCGGGACCCGCACAGATACGCAGTATTTT. Translated, it gives CASSSPGTRTDTQYF.

This clonotype came up a few times. This chain joins TRBV20-1 and TRBJ1-2; D unclear. The CDR3 consists of 13 residues. Germline V CDR1 and CDR2: DFQATT, SNEGSKA (reference sequence). V was trimmed by 0 bases and J by 3 bases, leaving 8 bases between them. The CDR3 sequence is CSARDPSDYGYTF. CDR3 bases: TGCAGTGCTAGAGATCCCTCCGACTATGGCTACACCTTC.

The J gene is TRBJ2-2, the V gene TRBV20-1, with D perhaps matching TRBD2 (5 bases). Germline-derived CDR1 and CDR2 are DFQATT and SNEGSKA (reference sequence). The CDR3 is made up of 14 amino acids. V lost 2 bases and J 5 bases, leaving 12 bases between the germline ends. CDR3 sequence: CSARYSGNTGELFF. The CDR3, as DNA: TGCAGTGCTAGATACTCGGGGAATACCGGGGAGCTGTTTTTT.

There are a few counts of this clonotype. The chain combines TRBV7-2 with TRBJ2-3; D is unresolved. From germline, CDR1 is SGHTA and CDR2 FQGNSA. The CDR3 sequence is 14 residues long. Deletions cut 4 bases from V and 3 bases from J, with 11 bases between. This CDR3 reads CASSSYLETDTQYF. CDR3 DNA: TGTGCCAGCAGCTCATACTTAGAGACAGATACGCAGTATTTT.

This clonotype was detected a few times. The rearrangement uses TRBV5-1 and TRBJ2-3; TRBD2 matches at 14 bases. CDR1 is SGHRS and CDR2 is YFSETQ in the germline V gene. J was trimmed by 0 bases and V by 4 bases; bases with no gene match: 4. The CDR3 contains 17 residues. CDR3 nucleotide sequence: TGCGCCAGCAGCCTGGGACTAGCGGGGGCTAGCACAGATACGCAGTATTTT. Its translation: CASSLGLAGASTDTQYF.

This clonotype was detected a few times. The chain employs TRBV24-1 and TRBJ1-5, with 8 bases matching TRBD1. The length of the CDR3 is 13 residues. V shed 3 bases, J shed 7 bases, and the junction held 1 base outside the gene matches. Germline CDR1 KGHDR, CDR2 SFDVKD. CDR3 bases: TGTGCCACCAGTGATACAGGGGGGCAGCCCCAGCATTTT. Translation: CATSDTGGQPQHF.

The CDR3 is CASSVGPASGGREQFF. The DNA for the CDR3 is TGTGCCAGCAGCGTAGGCCCGGCTAGCGGGGGGCGGGAGCAGTTCTTC. This sequence joins TRBV9 and TRBJ2-1, with 11 bases identical to TRBD2. V lost 0 bases and J lost 10; bases outside the gene matches: 9. CDR3 size: 16 residues. Germline CDR1 reads SGDLS; CDR2 reads YYNGEE.

This clonotype was found a few times. The rearrangement joins TRBV7-2 to TRBJ1-5, with D hard to call. The CDR3 loop spans 14 amino acids. V lost 5 bases and J lost 6, with 14 bases in between. Per germline, CDR1 SGHTA and CDR2 FQGNSA. The DNA of the CDR3 is TGTGCCAGCAGCGCCCCTTTTTCAAGTCAGCCCCAGCATTTT. This sequence encodes CASSAPFSSQPQHF.

This clonotype came up many times. The gene calls are TRBV7-9 and TRBJ2-2; unclear D gene. V was clipped by 6 bases and J by 3 bases, with 17 bases between them. The length of the CDR3 is 16 residues. The germline V gene has CDR1 SEHNR and CDR2 FQNEAQ (reference sequence). The CDR3 nucleotides are TGTGCCAGCAGGAAAAACCGAGACGGCGACACCGGGGAGCTGTTTTTT. Translated, it gives CASRKNRDGDTGELFF.

There are a few counts of this clonotype. V and J are TRBV28 and TRBJ2-4, with 8 bases identical to TRBD1. The J segment lost 4 bases and the V segment lost 4 bases, leaving 3 bases of the junction unmatched. The CDR3 runs 14 residues. CDR1 and CDR2 (germline): MDHEN, SYDVKM. The CDR3 protein is CASSSGTGKNIQYF. The CDR3 nucleotides read TGTGCCAGCAGTTCCGGGACAGGAAAAAACATTCAGTACTTC.

The V gene is TRBV2, the J gene TRBJ2-7, with 15 bases lining up with TRBD2. The V gene end was trimmed by 6 bases and the J gene end by 0 bases; junction bases not matched to a gene: 12. The germline V gene encodes CDR1 SNHLY and CDR2 FYNNEI. This CDR3 has 19 amino acids. As DNA, the CDR3 is TGTGCCAGCAGCCCGGGGACTAGCGGGGGGATTGACAACTCCTACGAGCAGTACTTC. Encoded protein: CASSPGTSGGIDNSYEQYF.

This clonotype turned up a few times. V and J are TRBV5-4 and TRBJ2-3; 9 bases match TRBD2. The CDR3 spans 15 residues. Germline V CDR1 and CDR2: SGHNT, YYREEE (reference sequence). Germline trimming cut 6 bases from V and 3 bases from J; bases unmatched to any gene: 8. For the CDR3, the DNA is TGTGCCAGCAACTTAGCGGGGGAAGGAACAGATACGCAGTATTTT. Amino acid sequence: CASNLAGEGTDTQYF.

This clonotype was recorded a few times. The V and J genes are TRBV5-1 and TRBJ2-4, with 7 positions matching TRBD2. CDR3 length: 17 amino acids. Germline assignment: CDR1 SGHRS and CDR2 YFSETQ. V gave up 0 bases and J gave up 6 bases; unmatched junction bases: 12. The CDR3: CASSLAGGHLSGNIQYF. The CDR3 DNA is TGCGCCAGCAGCTTGGCGGGAGGTCACCTATCGGGAAACATTCAGTACTTC. Drawing the rest from reference TRBV5-1 and TRBJ2-4, the complete variable domain is KAGVTQTPRYLIKTRGQQVTLSCSPISGHRSVSWYQQTPGQGLQFLFEYFSETQRNKGNFPGRFSGRQFSNSRSEMNVSTLELGDSALYLCASSLAGGHLSGNIQYFGAGTRLSVL.

The genes are TRBV15 and TRBJ2-4; the D gene is possibly TRBD1 (5 bases). V lost 0 bases to trimming and J lost 0 bases, with 15 bases between them. Germline CDR1 LNHNV, CDR2 YYDKDF (reference sequence). The CDR3 has 18 residues. CDR3 region: CATSREEATAIAKNIQYF. In DNA, the CDR3 is TGTGCCACCAGCAGAGAGGAAGCGACAGCCATAGCCAAAAACATTCAGTACTTC.

The gene calls are TRBV3-1 and TRBJ2-3, with no clear D. V was cut by 11 bases and J by 8 bases, with 26 bases left in between. Per germline, CDR1 LGHDT and CDR2 YNNKEL (reference sequence). This CDR3 contains 15 residues. The CDR3 DNA sequence: TGTGCCTCCACCCAAAGCCCCCGCCCCGGTGGTACGCAGTATTTT. The encoded protein is CASTQSPRPGGTQYF.

This clonotype turned up a few times. The chain has TRBV7-2 and TRBJ1-5; no clear D. Looked up from germline, CDR1 is SGHTA and CDR2 is FQGNSA. The CDR3 loop spans 15 amino acids. V gave up 1 base and J gave up 0 bases, with 7 bases separating them. The CDR3: CASSLGWGSNQPQHF. The CDR3 bases are TGTGCCAGCAGCTTAGGGTGGGGTAGCAATCAGCCCCAGCATTTT.

At least ten counts were recorded for this clonotype. The junction and the germline gene differ at one end; a read error may be behind it. The chain links TRBV5-1 to TRBJ2-1; 7 bases match TRBD1. The CDR3 runs to 15 residues. Germline CDR1 reads SGHRS; CDR2 reads YFSETQ. The CDR3 bases are TGTGCCAGCAGCTTGGGTACAGGGGACTACAATGAGCAGTTCTTC. This gives the protein CASSLGTGDYNEQFF.

This clonotype appeared many times. The chain has TRBV7-9 and TRBJ1-1, with D hard to call. Germline assignment: CDR1 SEHNR and CDR2 FQNEAQ (reference sequence). The CDR3 is made up of 14 amino acids. V dropped 1 base and J dropped 1 base, with 7 bases sitting between them. As DNA, the CDR3 is TGTGCCAGCAGCTTAGATCGGTGGAACACTGAAGCTTTCTTT. It encodes CASSLDRWNTEAFF. The full variable domain, in which reference TRBV7-9 and TRBJ1-1 provide the parts outside the CDR3, is DTGVSQNPRHKITKRGQNVTFRCDPISEHNRLYWYRQTLGQGPEFLTYFQNEAQLEKSRLLSDRFSAERPKGSFSTLEIQRTEQGDSAMYLCASSLDRWNTEAFFGQGTRLTVV.

The sample holds a few counts of this clonotype. The chain uses TRBV19 and TRBJ2-7; 13 positions match TRBD2. The V gene's germline CDR1 is LNHDA and CDR2 SQIVND (reference sequence). Germline trimming cut 5 bases from V and 3 bases from J; bases unmatched to any gene: 4. The CDR3 contains 15 residues. The CDR3 region is CASSRGLAGLYEQYF. The CDR3 DNA follows: TGTGCCAGTAGTCGGGGACTAGCGGGACTCTACGAGCAGTACTTC.

The chain carries TRBV18 and TRBJ1-2; no clear D. CDR3 size: 14 residues. V lost 2 bases, J lost 2 bases, and 9 bases lay in between. Germline V CDR1 and CDR2: KGHSH, LQKENI. This CDR3 reads CASSPTPGNYGYTF. In DNA form, the CDR3 reads TGTGCCAGCTCACCAACGCCGGGGAACTATGGCTACACCTTC. Looking up the rest from reference TRBV18 and TRBJ1-2 gives the full variable domain: NAGVMQNPRHLVRRRGQEARLRCSPMKGHSHVYWYRQLPEEGLKFMVYLQKENIIDESGMPKERFSAEFPKEGPSILRIQQVVRGDSAAYFCASSPTPGNYGYTFGSGTRLTVV.

This clonotype was seen more than once but under ten times. V is TRBV5-6 and J is TRBJ2-4; the D is unclear. The CDR3 spans 12 residues. CDR1 is SGHDT, CDR2 YYEEEE, per germline. Trimming removed 2 bases at V and 5 bases at J, with 5 bases between. This chain's CDR3 is CASSFRQNIQYF. For the CDR3, the DNA is TGTGCCAGCAGCTTCAGACAAAACATTCAGTACTTC.

The genes are TRBV7-2 and TRBJ2-3; D not certain. Germline V gene data show CDR1 as SGHTA and CDR2 as FQGNSA. This CDR3 region has 14 residues. Trimming took 1 base from V and 6 from J, leaving 11 bases between them. CDR3 protein: CASSLDQLWDTQYF. The CDR3 nucleotides are TGTGCCAGCAGCTTAGACCAGCTCTGGGATACGCAGTATTTT.

There are a few counts of this clonotype. V and J are TRBV6-2 or TRBV6-3 and TRBJ1-2; the match to TRBD1 covers 8 bases. This CDR3 contains 14 residues. The germline CDR1 and CDR2 sequences are MNHEY and SVGEGT. V dropped 4 bases and J dropped 3; count of bases not matched to a gene: 4. The CDR3 sequence: CASSWTGSDYGYTF. CDR3 sequence (DNA): TGTGCCAGCAGTTGGACAGGGAGCGACTATGGCTACACCTTC.

The V gene is TRBV12-3 or TRBV12-4, the J gene TRBJ2-7; TRBD1 matches at 7 bases. The V gene end was trimmed by 2 bases and the J gene end by 3 bases; junction bases not matched to a gene: 13. The length of the CDR3 is 17 residues. The CDR3 nucleotides read TGTGCCAGCAGTTTAAGGGTTTCTAGGGCAGGGGGCTACGAGCAGTACTTC. Translating it yields CASSLRVSRAGGYEQYF.